These T cell receptor beta chains were read from a single sample in a study of CD8 T cells in Susac syndrome. Via MiXCR, TCRdb re-called the immunoSEQ multiplex PCR reads, giving one row per CDR3 protein. The profile covers around 110,000 distinct CDR3 sequences, with 96% appearing a single time and 0.12% to 0.15% taken by the ten largest. The sequencing input was CD4+ T cells from PBMCs. The receptors originated from a human donor with Susac syndrome. The conserved cysteine and the conserved F or W are not part of the CDR3 here. Clone size, where shown, is once, few, many, or a class for clones that have expanded.

cdr3_aa j_call v_call clone_size
AWSWGSTDTQY TRBJ2-3 TRBV30 once
AWMGPSVPEAF TRBJ1-1 TRBV30 .
AVRGTGSNEQF TRBJ2-1 TRBV6-8 .
ASSRLDGRNQPQH TRBJ1-5 TRBV6-5 .
ASSFRQGREKLF TRBJ1-4 TRBV12-3/TRBV12-4 .
SVDQTGATEAF TRBJ1-1 TRBV29-1 .
ASSLGRKTLEQF TRBJ2-1 TRBV11-1 .
SVGGADTDTQY TRBJ2-3 TRBV29-1 .
ASSVPGSYNEQF TRBJ2-1 TRBV9 once
ASSKGKVGTEAF TRBJ1-1 TRBV21-1 .
ASSQDHGGPY TRBJ2-7 TRBV3-1 .
ASSGGLAGGAHNEQF TRBJ2-1 TRBV5-1 .
ASSGTANQPQH TRBJ1-5 TRBV2 .
ASSSGEFAQY TRBJ2-3 TRBV5-1 once
SVGRDRGETQY TRBJ2-5 TRBV29-1 .